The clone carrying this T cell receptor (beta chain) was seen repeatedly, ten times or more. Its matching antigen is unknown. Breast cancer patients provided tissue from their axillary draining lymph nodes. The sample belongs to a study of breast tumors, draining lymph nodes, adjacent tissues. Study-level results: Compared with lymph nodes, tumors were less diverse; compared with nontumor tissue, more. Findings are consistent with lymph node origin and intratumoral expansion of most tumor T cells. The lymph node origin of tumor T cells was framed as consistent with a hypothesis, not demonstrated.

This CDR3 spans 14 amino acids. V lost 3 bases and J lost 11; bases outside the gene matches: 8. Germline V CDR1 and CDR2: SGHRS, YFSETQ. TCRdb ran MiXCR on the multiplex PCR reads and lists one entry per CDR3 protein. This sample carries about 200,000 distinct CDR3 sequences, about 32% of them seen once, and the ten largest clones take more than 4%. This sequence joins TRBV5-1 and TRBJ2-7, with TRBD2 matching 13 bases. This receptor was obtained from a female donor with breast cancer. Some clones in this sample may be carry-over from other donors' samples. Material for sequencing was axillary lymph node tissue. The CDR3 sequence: CASSSGLAGVSEYF. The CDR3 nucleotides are TGCGCCAGCAGCTCAGGACTAGCGGGAGTTTCTGAGTACTTC.